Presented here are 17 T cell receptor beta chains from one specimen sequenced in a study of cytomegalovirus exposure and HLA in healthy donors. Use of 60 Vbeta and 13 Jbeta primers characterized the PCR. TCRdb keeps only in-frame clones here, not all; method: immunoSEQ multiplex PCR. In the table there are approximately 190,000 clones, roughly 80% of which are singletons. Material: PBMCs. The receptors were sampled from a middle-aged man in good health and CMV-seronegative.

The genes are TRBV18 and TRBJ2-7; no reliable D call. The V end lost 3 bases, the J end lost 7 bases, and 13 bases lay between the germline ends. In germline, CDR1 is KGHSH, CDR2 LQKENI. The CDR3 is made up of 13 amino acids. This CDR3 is CASSPDPLREQYF. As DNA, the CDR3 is TGTGCCAGCTCACCGGATCCTCTGCGGGAGCAGTACTTC.

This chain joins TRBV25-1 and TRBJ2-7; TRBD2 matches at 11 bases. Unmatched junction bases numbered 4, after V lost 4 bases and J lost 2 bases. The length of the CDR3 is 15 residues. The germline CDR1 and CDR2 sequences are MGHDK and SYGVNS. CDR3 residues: CASSVGLAVPYEQYF. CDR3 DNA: TGTGCCAGCAGTGTGGGACTAGCGGTTCCCTACGAGCAGTACTTC.

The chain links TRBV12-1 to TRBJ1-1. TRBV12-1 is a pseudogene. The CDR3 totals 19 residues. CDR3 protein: CASSFGWSVGGRRNTEAFF. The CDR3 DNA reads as TGTGCCAGCAGCTTTGGGTGGTCGGTGGGGGGGCGGCGTAACACTGAAGCTTTCTTT.

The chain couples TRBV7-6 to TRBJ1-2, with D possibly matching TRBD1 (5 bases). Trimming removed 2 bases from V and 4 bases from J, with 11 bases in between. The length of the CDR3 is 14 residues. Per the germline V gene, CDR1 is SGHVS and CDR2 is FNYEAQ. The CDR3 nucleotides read TGTGCCAGCAGCTTATTCAGGGAGGGCTATGGCTACACCTTC. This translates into CASSLFREGYGYTF.

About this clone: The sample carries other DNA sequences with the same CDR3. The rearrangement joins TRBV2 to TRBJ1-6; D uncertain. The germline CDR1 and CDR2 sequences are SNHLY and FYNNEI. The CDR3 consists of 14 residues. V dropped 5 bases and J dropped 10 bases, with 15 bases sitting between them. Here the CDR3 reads CASSLRAGGSPLHF. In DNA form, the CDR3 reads TGTGCCAGCAGTCTCCGGGCGGGTGGGTCACCCCTCCACTTT. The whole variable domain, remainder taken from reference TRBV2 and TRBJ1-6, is EPEVTQTPSHQVTQMGQEVILRCVPISNHLYFYWYRQILGQKVEFLVSFYNNEISEKSEIFDDQFSVERPDGSNFTLKIRSTKLEDSAMYFCASSLRAGGSPLHFGNGTRLTVT.

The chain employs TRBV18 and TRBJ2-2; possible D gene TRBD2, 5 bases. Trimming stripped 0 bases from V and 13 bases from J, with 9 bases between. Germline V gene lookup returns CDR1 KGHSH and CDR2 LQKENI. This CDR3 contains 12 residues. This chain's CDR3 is CASSPPREALFF. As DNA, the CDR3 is TGTGCCAGCTCACCACCACGGGAAGCGCTGTTTTTT.

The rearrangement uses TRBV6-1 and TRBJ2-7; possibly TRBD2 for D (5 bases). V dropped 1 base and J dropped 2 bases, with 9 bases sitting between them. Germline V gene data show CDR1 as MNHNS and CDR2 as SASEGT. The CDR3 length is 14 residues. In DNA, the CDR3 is TGTGCCAGCAGTGAAGTTGTCGGGACCTACGAGCAGTACTTC. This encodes CASSEVVGTYEQYF.

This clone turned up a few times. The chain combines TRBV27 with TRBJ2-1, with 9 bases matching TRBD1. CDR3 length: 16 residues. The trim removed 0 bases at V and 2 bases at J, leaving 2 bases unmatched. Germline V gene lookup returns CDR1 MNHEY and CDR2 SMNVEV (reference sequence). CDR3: CASSLSGTGTYNEQFF. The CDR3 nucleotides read TGTGCCAGCAGTTTATCCGGGACAGGGACCTACAATGAGCAGTTCTTC.

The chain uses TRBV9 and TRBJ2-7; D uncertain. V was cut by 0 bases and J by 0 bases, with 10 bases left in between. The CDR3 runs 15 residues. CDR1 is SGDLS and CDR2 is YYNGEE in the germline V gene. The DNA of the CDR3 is TGTGCCAGCAGCGTAGGAACCGGCGGCTCCTACGAGCAGTACTTC. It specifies CASSVGTGGSYEQYF.

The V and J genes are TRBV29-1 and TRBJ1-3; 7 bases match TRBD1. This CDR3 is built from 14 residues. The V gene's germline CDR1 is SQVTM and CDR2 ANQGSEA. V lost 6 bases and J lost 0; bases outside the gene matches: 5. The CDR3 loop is CSVRDRRSGNTIYF. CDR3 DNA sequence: TGCAGCGTGCGGGACAGACGCTCTGGAAACACCATATATTTT.

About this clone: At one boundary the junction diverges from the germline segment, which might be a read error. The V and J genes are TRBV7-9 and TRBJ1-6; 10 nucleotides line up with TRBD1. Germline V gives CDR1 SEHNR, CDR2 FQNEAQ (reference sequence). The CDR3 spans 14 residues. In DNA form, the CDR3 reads TGTTCCAGCAGCTCGGACAGGGGGAACTCACCCCTCCACTTT. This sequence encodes CSSSSDRGNSPLHF.

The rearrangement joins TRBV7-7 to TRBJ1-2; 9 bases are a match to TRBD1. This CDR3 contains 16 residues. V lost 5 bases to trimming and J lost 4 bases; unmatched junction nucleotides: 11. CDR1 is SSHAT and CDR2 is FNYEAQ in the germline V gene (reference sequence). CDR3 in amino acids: CASSPLRGQGSYGYTF. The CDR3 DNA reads TGTGCCAGCAGCCCCCTCCGGGGACAGGGCTCCTATGGCTACACCTTC.

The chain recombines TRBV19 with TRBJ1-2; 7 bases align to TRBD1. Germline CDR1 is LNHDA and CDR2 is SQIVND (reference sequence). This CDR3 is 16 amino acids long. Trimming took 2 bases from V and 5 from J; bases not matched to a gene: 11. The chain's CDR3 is CASSITFFDRVYGYTF. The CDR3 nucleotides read TGTGCCAGTAGTATAACCTTTTTTGACAGGGTATATGGCTACACCTTC.

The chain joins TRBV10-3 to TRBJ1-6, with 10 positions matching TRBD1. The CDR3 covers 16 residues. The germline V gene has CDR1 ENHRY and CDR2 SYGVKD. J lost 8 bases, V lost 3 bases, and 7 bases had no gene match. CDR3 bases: TGTGCCATCAGTGATGGGGGAGGGACAGGGGATTCACCCCTCCACTTT. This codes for CAISDGGGTGDSPLHF.

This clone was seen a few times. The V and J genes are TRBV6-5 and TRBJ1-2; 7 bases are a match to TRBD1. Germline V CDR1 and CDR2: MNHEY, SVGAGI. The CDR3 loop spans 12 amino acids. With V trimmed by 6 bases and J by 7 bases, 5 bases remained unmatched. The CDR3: CASRTGPGGYTF. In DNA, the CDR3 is TGTGCCAGCAGGACAGGGCCGGGTGGCTACACCTTC.

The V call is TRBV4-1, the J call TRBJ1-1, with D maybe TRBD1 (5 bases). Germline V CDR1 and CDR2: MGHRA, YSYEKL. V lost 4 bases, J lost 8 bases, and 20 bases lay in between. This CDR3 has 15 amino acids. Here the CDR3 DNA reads TGCGCCAGCAGCCCAAACGAAGATGAACAGGAAGAAGCTTTCTTT. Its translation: CASSPNEDEQEEAFF.

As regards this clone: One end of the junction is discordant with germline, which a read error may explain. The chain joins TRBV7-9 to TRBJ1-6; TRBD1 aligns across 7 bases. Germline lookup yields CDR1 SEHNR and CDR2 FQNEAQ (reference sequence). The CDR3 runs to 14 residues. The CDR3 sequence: CSSSLEGAFSPLHF. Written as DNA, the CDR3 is TGTTCCAGCAGCTTAGAGGGGGCCTTTTCACCCCTCCACTTT.